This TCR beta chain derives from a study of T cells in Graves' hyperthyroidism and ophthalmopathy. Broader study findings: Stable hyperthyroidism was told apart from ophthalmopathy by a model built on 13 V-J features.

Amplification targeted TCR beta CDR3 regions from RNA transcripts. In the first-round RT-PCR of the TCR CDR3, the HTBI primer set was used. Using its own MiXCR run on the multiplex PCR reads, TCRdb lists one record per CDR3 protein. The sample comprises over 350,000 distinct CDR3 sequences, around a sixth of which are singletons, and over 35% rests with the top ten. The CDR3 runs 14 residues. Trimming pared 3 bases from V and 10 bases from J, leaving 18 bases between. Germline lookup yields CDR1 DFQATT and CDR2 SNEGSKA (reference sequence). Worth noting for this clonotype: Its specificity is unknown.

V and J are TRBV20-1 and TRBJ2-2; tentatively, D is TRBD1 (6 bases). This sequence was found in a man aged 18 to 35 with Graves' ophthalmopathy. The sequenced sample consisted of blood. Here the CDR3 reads CSASPDSATEELFF. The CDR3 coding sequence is TGCAGTGCTAGCCCGGACAGCGCGACGGAGGAGCTGTTTTTT.